This passage covers 21 T cell receptor beta chains from one sample sequenced in a study of T cell responses to AZD1222 COVID-19 vaccine. TCRdb's copy holds only in-frame clones and misses some; the assay was immunoSEQ multiplex PCR. The sample includes 110,000 or so clones, about 90% seen only once; the top ten take 5.4%. Here the sequenced sample was peripheral blood, taken on day 0 of AZD1222 vaccination. These receptors all come from an adult in good health.

The CDR3 loop is CASSISAIQGGRSMSEQYF. DNA of the CDR3: TGTGCCAGTAGTATATCAGCTATACAGGGGGGCAGGTCGATGAGCGAGCAGTACTTC. The chain recombines TRBV19 with TRBJ2-7, with 8 bases matching TRBD1. There are 19 residues in the CDR3. Germline values: CDR1 LNHDA, CDR2 SQIVND (reference sequence). V shed 2 bases and J 6 bases; nucleotides not matched to a gene: 21.

This chain links TRBV3-1 (or the pseudogene TRBV3-2) with TRBJ2-7; D uncertain. The CDR3 is made up of 15 amino acids. V shed 1 base and J shed 4 bases, with 14 bases lying between them. CDR1 and CDR2 (germline): LGHDT, YNNKEL (reference sequence). CDR3: CASSQAPGYEYEQYF. As DNA, the CDR3 is TGTGCCAGCAGCCAAGCTCCAGGATATGAGTACGAGCAGTACTTC.

The chain links TRBV19 to TRBJ2-1; D perhaps matches TRBD1 (5 bases). The CDR3 sequence is 15 residues long. Deletions cut 4 bases from V and 2 bases from J, with 12 bases between. Germline CDR1 LNHDA, CDR2 SQIVND (reference sequence). The CDR3 sequence is CASSKGRGPYNEQFF. CDR3 DNA: TGTGCCAGTAGTAAGGGGCGAGGTCCCTACAATGAGCAGTTCTTC.

The gene calls are TRBV5-1 and TRBJ1-1; possible D gene TRBD1, 6 bases. The CDR3 is 15 amino acids. Per germline, CDR1 SGHRS and CDR2 YFSETQ. V lost 4 bases and J 1 base, leaving 14 bases between the germline ends. The CDR3 region has the DNA TGCGCCAGCAGCCAAAACCCGACAGGGAACACTGAAGCTTTCTTT. Protein sequence: CASSQNPTGNTEAFF.

The chain combines TRBV19 with TRBJ2-1; TRBD2 is a possible D gene (6 bases). The CDR3 has 14 residues. Germline V CDR1 and CDR2: LNHDA, SQIVND (reference sequence). V lost 7 bases, J lost 8 bases, and 18 bases lay in between. The CDR3 region has the DNA TGTGCCAGTATCGGCGGGGCGGCGAGAGATGAGCAGTTCTTC. It yields the protein CASIGGAARDEQFF.

The chain is built from TRBV6-2 or TRBV6-3 and TRBJ1-3, with D unresolved. The CDR3 runs 18 residues. Germline loops: CDR1 MNHEY, CDR2 SVGEGT. Trimming stripped 2 bases from V and 0 bases from J, with 17 bases between. The CDR3 bases are TGTGCCAGCAGTTACACTCCCGAACCCGGGCCCTCTGGAAACACCATATATTTT. Its protein is CASSYTPEPGPSGNTIYF.

V and J are TRBV28 and TRBJ2-7, with 10 bases lining up with TRBD2. The CDR3 runs 14 residues. V gave up 10 bases and J gave up 4 bases; unmatched junction bases: 10. The germline CDR1 and CDR2 sequences are MDHEN and SYDVKM. The CDR3 sequence: CAIHGASGSYEQYF. The CDR3, as DNA: TGTGCCATCCACGGGGCTAGCGGGAGTTACGAGCAGTACTTC.

The chain carries TRBV19 and TRBJ1-1; D not resolved. Germline CDR1 is LNHDA and CDR2 is SQIVND (reference sequence). This CDR3 is built from 14 residues. The V end lost 1 base, the J end lost 1 base, and 7 bases lay between the germline ends. The CDR3 here is CASSIVARNTEAFF. DNA for the CDR3: TGTGCCAGTAGTATAGTAGCCAGGAACACTGAAGCTTTCTTT.

The gene calls are TRBV11-2 and TRBJ2-2; 8 positions agree with TRBD2. CDR3 size: 14 residues. Germline assignment: CDR1 SGHAT and CDR2 FQNNGV. Trimming at V came to 10 bases and at J to 2 bases, leaving 6 bases not matched to a gene. CDR3 sequence reads: CATVAGGNTGELFF. The CDR3 DNA is TGTGCCACGGTGGCGGGGGGCAACACCGGGGAGCTGTTTTTT.

This chain links TRBV19 with TRBJ1-5; unclear D gene. This CDR3 spans 15 amino acids. Trimming took off 9 bases at V and 4 bases at J, with 19 bases between the two ends. Looked up from germline, CDR1 is LNHDA and CDR2 is SQIVND (reference sequence). The CDR3 spells CASLGKGDWNQPQHF. The DNA for the CDR3 is TGTGCCAGCCTCGGTAAGGGAGATTGGAATCAGCCCCAGCATTTT.

The chain carries TRBV27 and TRBJ1-1; TRBD1 matches at 8 bases. The CDR3 is 14 residues long. J lost 3 bases, V lost 5 bases, and 5 bases had no gene match. Germline V lookup: CDR1 MNHEY, CDR2 SMNVEV (reference sequence). The CDR3 protein is CASSNRGSDTEAFF. The CDR3 region has the DNA TGTGCCAGCAGTAACAGGGGGTCGGACACTGAAGCTTTCTTT.

The chain carries TRBV5-4 and TRBJ2-2; unclear D gene. The germline V gene encodes CDR1 SGHNT and CDR2 YYREEE (reference sequence). This CDR3 region has 14 residues. Trimming stripped 0 bases from V and 5 bases from J, with 8 bases between. CDR3 loop: CASSLVVGTGELFF. The CDR3 region has the DNA TGTGCCAGCAGCTTGGTGGTTGGGACCGGGGAGCTGTTTTTT.

V and J are TRBV19 and TRBJ2-6, with D hard to call. V shed 0 bases and J shed 0 bases, with 9 bases lying between them. The CDR3 totals 17 residues. The V gene's germline CDR1 is LNHDA and CDR2 SQIVND (reference sequence). In nucleotides, the CDR3 is TGTGCCAGTAGTATAGATCGTTCAATCTCTGGGGCCAACGTCCTGACTTTC. It yields the protein CASSIDRSISGANVLTF.

The chain carries TRBV18 and TRBJ1-5; D remains ambiguous. The CDR3 is made up of 16 amino acids. Germline V gene sequence: CDR1 KGHSH, CDR2 LQKENI. The V end was cut by 6 bases, the J end by 0 bases, with 15 bases between. CDR3 in amino acids: CASSPSSAYSNQPQHF. The CDR3 nucleotides are TGTGCCAGCTCCCCTTCCAGCGCTTATAGCAATCAGCCCCAGCATTTT.

The chain is built from TRBV19 and TRBJ1-2; no reliable D call. CDR3 length equals 15 residues. Germline loops: CDR1 LNHDA, CDR2 SQIVND (reference sequence). Between the trimmed V and J ends, which lost 7 bases and 0 bases, there was a span of 15 bases. The CDR3 loop reads CASTPRIGSNYGYTF. The CDR3 bases are TGTGCCAGTACCCCTCGTATTGGGTCTAACTATGGCTACACCTTC.

The genes are TRBV6-5 and TRBJ2-7; 8 nucleotides agree with TRBD2. Germline CDR1 reads MNHEY; CDR2 reads SVGAGI. The CDR3 has 13 residues. V lost 6 bases and J lost 2; bases outside the gene matches: 3. The CDR3 bases are TGTGCCAGCAGAACTAGCGGAACCTACGAGCAGTACTTC. Translation: CASRTSGTYEQYF.

This clone was observed a few times. The chain combines TRBV12-5 with TRBJ1-4; TRBD1 matches 9 bases. This CDR3 is built from 14 residues. Germline lookup yields CDR1 LGHNT and CDR2 FRNRAP. V was pared by 2 bases and J by 6 bases, with 1 base of the junction left unmatched. CDR3 amino acids: CASGLRTGDEKLFF. CDR3 in DNA: TGTGCTAGTGGTTTGCGGACAGGGGATGAAAAACTGTTTTTT.

This clone was detected only once. The CDR3 nucleotides read TGTGCCAGCAGCCTCGGACAGGGAGCGCCCTACGAGCAGTACTTC. This translates into CASSLGQGAPYEQYF. This chain uses TRBV3-1 (or the pseudogene TRBV3-2) with TRBJ2-7; 8 bases map to TRBD1. CDR3 size: 15 residues. Germline values: CDR1 LGHDT, CDR2 YNNKEL (reference sequence). V lost 4 bases and J lost 2; bases outside the gene matches: 7.

The chain has TRBV19 and TRBJ2-3, with 12 bases that match TRBD2. This CDR3 comprises 17 residues. CDR1 LNHDA and CDR2 SQIVND come from the germline V gene (reference sequence). With 2 bases clipped from V and 4 bases from J, the junction kept 7 bases outside the gene matches. CDR3: CASSITRLAGEADTQYF. CDR3 bases: TGTGCCAGTAGTATAACTCGACTAGCGGGGGAGGCAGATACGCAGTATTTT.

This rearrangement joins TRBV14 to TRBJ2-7; unclear D gene. Germline loops: CDR1 SGHDN, CDR2 FVKESK. The CDR3 runs to 12 residues. Trimming shortened V by 4 bases and J by 4 bases, and 8 bases separated the two germline ends. CDR3 sequence reads: CASSLSLYEQYF. The CDR3, as DNA: TGTGCCAGCAGCCTCTCTTTATACGAGCAGTACTTC.

The chain couples TRBV11-3 to TRBJ1-1, with a tentative D call TRBD1 (6 bases). Germline CDR1 is SGHNT and CDR2 is YENEEA. The CDR3 sequence is 13 residues long. V gave up 5 bases and J gave up 5 bases, with 12 bases separating them. The CDR3 sequence: CASSMTGWTEAFF. The CDR3 DNA reads TGTGCCAGCAGCATGACAGGTTGGACTGAAGCTTTCTTT.